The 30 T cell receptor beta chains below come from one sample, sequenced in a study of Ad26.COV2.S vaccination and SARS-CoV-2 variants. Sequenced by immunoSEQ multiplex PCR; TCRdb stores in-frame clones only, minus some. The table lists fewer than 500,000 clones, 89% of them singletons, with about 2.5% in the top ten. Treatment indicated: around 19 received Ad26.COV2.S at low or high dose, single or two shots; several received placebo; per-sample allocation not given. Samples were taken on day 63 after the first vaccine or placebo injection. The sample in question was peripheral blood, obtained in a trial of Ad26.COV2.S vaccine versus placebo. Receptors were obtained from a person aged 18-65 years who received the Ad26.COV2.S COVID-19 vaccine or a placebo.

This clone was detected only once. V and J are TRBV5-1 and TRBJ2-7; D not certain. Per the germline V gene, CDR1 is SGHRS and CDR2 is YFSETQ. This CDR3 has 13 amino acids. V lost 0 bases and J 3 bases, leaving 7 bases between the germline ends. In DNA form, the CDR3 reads TGCGCCAGCAGCTTGGTTGGTGACTACGAGCAGTACTTC. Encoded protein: CASSLVGDYEQYF.

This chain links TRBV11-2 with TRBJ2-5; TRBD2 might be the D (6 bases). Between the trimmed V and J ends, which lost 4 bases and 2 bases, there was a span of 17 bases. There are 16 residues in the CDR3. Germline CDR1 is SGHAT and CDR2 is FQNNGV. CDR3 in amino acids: CASSSLRWGVQETQYF. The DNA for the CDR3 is TGTGCCAGCAGCTCCCTCCGTTGGGGGGTACAAGAGACCCAGTACTTC.

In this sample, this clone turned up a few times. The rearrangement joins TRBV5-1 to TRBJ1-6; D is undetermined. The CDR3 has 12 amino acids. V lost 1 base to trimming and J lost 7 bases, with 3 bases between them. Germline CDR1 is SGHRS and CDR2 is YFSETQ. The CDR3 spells CASSLLNSPLHF. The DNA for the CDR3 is TGCGCCAGCAGCTTGCTGAATTCACCCCTCCACTTT. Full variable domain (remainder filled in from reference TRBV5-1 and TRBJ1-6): KAGVTQTPRYLIKTRGQQVTLSCSPISGHRSVSWYQQTPGQGLQFLFEYFSETQRNKGNFPGRFSGRQFSNSRSEMNVSTLELGDSALYLCASSLLNSPLHFGNGTRLTVT.

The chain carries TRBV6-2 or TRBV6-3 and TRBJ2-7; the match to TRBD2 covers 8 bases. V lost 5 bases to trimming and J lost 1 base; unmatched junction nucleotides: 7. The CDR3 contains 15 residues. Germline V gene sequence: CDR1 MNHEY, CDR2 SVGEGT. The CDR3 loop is CASSQSGRGSYEQYV. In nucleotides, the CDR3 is TGTGCCAGCAGTCAAAGCGGGAGAGGATCCTACGAGCAGTACGTC.

The CDR3 nucleotides read TGTGCCAGCAGCTTTAGCATGAACACTGAAGCTTTCTTT. Translating it yields CASSFSMNTEAFF. The chain links TRBV9 to TRBJ1-1; D is unresolved. The germline V gene has CDR1 SGDLS and CDR2 YYNGEE. This CDR3 has 13 residues. V was clipped by 4 bases and J by 0 bases, with 7 bases between them.

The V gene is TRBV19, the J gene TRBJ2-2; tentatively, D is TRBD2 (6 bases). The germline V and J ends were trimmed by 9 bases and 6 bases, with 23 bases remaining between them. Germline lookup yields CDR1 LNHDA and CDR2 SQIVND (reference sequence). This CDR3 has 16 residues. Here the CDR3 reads CASARGRVIYAGELFF. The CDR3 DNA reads TGTGCCAGCGCGCGGGGCAGGGTGATCTACGCCGGGGAGCTGTTTTTT.

The CDR3 DNA reads TGTGCCAGCAGCCCTCTAGCGGGGTCTAACCAAGAGACCCAGTACTTC. Translated, it gives CASSPLAGSNQETQYF. This sequence joins TRBV7-7 and TRBJ2-5, with 9 bases fitting TRBD2. Germline V CDR1 and CDR2: SSHAT, FNYEAQ (reference sequence). The length of the CDR3 is 16 residues. V dropped 5 bases and J dropped 0; count of bases not matched to a gene: 7.

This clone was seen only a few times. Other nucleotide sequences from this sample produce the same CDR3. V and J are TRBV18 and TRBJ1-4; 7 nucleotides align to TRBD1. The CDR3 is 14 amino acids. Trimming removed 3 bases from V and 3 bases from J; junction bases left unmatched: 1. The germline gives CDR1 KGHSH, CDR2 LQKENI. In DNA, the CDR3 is TGTGCCAGCTCACCGGGACAGCCTAATGAAAAACTGTTTTTT. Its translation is CASSPGQPNEKLFF.

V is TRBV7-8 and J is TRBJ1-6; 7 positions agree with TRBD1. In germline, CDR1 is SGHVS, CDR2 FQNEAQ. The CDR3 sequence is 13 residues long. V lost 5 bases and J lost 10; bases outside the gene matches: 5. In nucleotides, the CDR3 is TGTGCCAGCAGCCCTCAGGGGGACTCACCCCTCCACTTT. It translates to CASSPQGDSPLHF.

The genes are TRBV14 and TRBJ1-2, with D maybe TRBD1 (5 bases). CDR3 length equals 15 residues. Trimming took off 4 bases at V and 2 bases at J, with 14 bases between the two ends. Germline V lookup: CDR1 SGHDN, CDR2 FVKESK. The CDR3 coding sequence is TGTGCCAGCAGCCTTCGGGACGCGAGAAACTATGGCTACACCTTC. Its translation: CASSLRDARNYGYTF.

This chain's CDR3 is CASSFPGTNTEAFF. Written as DNA, the CDR3 is TGTGCCAGCAGCTTTCCCGGGACGAACACTGAAGCTTTCTTT. The chain employs TRBV5-4 and TRBJ1-1; D perhaps matches TRBD1 (5 bases). CDR3 size: 14 residues. The ends were cut back, 2 bases at V and 1 base at J, with 9 bases in the middle. Germline V gene lookup returns CDR1 SGHNT and CDR2 YYREEE (reference sequence).

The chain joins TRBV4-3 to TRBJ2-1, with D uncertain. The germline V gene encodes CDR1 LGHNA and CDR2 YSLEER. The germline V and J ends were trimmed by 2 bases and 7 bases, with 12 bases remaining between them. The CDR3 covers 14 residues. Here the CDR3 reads CASSQSNFWNEQFF. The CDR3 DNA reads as TGCGCCAGCAGCCAATCTAATTTTTGGAATGAGCAGTTCTTC.

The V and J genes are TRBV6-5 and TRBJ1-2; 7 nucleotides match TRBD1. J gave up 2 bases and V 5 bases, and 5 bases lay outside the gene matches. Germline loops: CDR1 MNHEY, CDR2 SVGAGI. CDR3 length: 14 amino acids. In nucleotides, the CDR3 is TGTGCCAGCAGTCCGACAGGGACCAACTATGGCTACACCTTC. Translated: CASSPTGTNYGYTF.

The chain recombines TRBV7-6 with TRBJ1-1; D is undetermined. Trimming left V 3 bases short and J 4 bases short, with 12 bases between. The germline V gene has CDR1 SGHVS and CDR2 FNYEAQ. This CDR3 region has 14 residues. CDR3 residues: CASSFLAGITEAFF. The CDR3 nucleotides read TGTGCCAGCAGCTTCCTGGCCGGGATCACTGAAGCTTTCTTT.

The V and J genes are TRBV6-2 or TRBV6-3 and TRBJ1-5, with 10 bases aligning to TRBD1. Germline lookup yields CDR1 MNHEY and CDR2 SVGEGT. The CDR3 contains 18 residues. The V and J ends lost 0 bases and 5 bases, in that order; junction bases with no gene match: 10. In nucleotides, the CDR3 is TGTGCCAGCAGTTACTCGAGGGGACAGGGGCTGGAAGATCAGCCCCAGCATTTT. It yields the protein CASSYSRGQGLEDQPQHF.

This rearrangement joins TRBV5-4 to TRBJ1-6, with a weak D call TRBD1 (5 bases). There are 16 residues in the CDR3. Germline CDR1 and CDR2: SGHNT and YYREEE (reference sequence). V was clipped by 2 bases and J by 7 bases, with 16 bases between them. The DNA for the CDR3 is TGTGCCAGCAGCTTAGTGGGGTGGGGGTGGAATTCACCCCTCCACTTT. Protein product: CASSLVGWGWNSPLHF.

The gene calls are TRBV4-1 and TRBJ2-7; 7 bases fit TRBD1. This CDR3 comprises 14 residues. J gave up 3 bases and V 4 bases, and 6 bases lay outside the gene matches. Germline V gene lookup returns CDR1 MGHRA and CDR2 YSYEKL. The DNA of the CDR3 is TGCGCCAGCAGCCGCACAGGGGAAGGCTACGAGCAGTACTTC. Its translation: CASSRTGEGYEQYF.

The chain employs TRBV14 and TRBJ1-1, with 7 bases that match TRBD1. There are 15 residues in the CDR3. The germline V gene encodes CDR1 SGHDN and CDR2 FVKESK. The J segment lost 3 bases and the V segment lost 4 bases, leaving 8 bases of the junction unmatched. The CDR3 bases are TGTGCCAGCAGCCTTTACAGGGGACCGTACACTGAAGCTTTCTTT. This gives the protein CASSLYRGPYTEAFF.

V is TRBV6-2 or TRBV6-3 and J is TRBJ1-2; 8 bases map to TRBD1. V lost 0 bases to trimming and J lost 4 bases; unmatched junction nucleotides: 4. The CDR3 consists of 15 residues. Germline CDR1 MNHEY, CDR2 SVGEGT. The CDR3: CASSYSGDRIYGYTF. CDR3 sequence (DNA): TGTGCCAGCAGTTACTCGGGGGACAGGATCTATGGCTACACCTTC.

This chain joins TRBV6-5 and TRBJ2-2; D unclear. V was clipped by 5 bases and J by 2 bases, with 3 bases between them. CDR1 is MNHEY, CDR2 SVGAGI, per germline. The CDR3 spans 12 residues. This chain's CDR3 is CASSINTGELFF. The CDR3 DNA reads TGTGCCAGCAGTATTAACACCGGGGAGCTGTTTTTT.

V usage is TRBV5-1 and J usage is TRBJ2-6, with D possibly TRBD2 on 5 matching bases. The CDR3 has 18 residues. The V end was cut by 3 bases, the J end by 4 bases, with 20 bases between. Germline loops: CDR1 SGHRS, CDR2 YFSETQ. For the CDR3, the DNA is TGCGCCAGCAGCTCCTTCGGGGTTCGGAGAGCCGGGGCCAACGTCCTGACTTTC. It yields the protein CASSSFGVRRAGANVLTF. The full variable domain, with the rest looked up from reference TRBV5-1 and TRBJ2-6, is KAGVTQTPRYLIKTRGQQVTLSCSPISGHRSVSWYQQTPGQGLQFLFEYFSETQRNKGNFPGRFSGRQFSNSRSEMNVSTLELGDSALYLCASSSFGVRRAGANVLTFGAGSRLTVL.

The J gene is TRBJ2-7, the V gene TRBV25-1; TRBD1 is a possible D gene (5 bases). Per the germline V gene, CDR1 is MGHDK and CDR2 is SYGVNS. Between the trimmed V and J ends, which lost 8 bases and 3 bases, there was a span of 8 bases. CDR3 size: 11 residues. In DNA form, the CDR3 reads TGTGCCAGCGCAACAGGCTACGAGCAGTACTTC. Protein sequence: CASATGYEQYF.

Here the CDR3 reads CASTFAGADTQYF. Written as DNA, the CDR3 is TGTGCCAGCACCTTTGCCGGGGCAGATACGCAGTATTTT. V usage is TRBV11-3 and J usage is TRBJ2-3; perhaps TRBD2 as D (5 bases). V was shortened by 7 bases and J by 4 bases, with 12 bases between the two germline ends. This CDR3 comprises 13 residues. Germline-derived CDR1 and CDR2 are SGHNT and YENEEA.

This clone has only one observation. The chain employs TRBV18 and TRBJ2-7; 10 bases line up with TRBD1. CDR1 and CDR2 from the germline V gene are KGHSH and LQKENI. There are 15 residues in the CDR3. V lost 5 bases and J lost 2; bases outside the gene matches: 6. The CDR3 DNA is TGTGCCAGCTCATCGCCAGGGACAGGGGCCTACGAGCAGTACTTC. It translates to CASSSPGTGAYEQYF.

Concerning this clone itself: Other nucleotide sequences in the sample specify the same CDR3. The CDR3 coding sequence is TGTGCCAGCTCACCAGGGCAGGTCGAAAAACTGTTTTTT. Translated, it gives CASSPGQVEKLFF. The rearrangement uses TRBV18 and TRBJ1-4; D is unresolved. The germline V and J ends were trimmed by 2 bases and 8 bases, with 9 bases remaining between them. Germline V gene sequence: CDR1 KGHSH, CDR2 LQKENI. The CDR3 length is 13 residues.

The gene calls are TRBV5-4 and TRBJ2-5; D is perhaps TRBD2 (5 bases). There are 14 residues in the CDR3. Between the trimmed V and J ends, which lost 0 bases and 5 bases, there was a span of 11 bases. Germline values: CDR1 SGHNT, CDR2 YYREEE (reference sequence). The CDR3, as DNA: TGTGCCAGCAGCTTGGGTGGGAGTAGGGAGACCCAGTACTTC. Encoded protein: CASSLGGSRETQYF.

CDR3 nucleotides: TGTGCCAGCAGCGTAGCCCCGGTTGGGGCAACTAATGAAAAACTGTTTTTT. Its translation is CASSVAPVGATNEKLFF. The chain uses TRBV9 and TRBJ1-4; D uncertain. The V gene's germline CDR1 is SGDLS and CDR2 YYNGEE. The CDR3 sequence is 17 residues long. Trimming left V 0 bases short and J 0 bases short, with 12 bases between. Full variable domain (outside the CDR3, taken from reference TRBV9 and TRBJ1-4): DSGVTQTPKHLITATGQRVTLRCSPRSGDLSVYWYQQSLDQGLQFLIQYYNGEERAKGNILERFSAQQFPDLHSELNLSSLELGDSALYFCASSVAPVGATNEKLFFGSGTQLSVL.

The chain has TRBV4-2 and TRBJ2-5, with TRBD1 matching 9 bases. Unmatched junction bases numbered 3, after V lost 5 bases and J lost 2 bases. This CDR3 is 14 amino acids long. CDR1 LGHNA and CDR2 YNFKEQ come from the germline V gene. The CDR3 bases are TGTGCCAGCAGCGGGACAGGGATGCAAGAGACCCAGTACTTC. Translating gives CASSGTGMQETQYF.

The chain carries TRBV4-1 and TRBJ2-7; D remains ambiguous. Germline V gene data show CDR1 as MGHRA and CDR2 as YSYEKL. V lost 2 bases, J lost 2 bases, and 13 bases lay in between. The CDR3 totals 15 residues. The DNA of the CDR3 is TGCGCCAGCAGCCAATCGGGCGGAGAAACCTACGAGCAGTACTTC. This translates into CASSQSGGETYEQYF.

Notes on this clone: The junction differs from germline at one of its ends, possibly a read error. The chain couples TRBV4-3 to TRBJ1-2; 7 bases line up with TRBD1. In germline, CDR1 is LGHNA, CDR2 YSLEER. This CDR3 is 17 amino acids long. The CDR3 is CASSQVYSTGLSYGYTF. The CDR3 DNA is TGCGCCAGCAGCCAAGTGTATTCGACAGGGTTGTCGTATGGCTACACTTTC.